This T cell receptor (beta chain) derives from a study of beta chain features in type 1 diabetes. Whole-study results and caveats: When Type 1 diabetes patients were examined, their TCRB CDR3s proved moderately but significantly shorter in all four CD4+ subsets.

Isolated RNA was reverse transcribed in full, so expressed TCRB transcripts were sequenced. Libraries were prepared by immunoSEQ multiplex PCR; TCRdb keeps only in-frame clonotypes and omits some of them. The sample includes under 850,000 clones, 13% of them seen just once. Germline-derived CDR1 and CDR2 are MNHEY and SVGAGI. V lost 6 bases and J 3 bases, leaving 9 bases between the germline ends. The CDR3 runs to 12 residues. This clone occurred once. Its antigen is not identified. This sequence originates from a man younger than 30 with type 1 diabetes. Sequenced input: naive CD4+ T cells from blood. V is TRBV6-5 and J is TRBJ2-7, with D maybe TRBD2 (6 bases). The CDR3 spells CASSRGFYEQYF. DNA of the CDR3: TGTGCCAGCAGCCGGGGGTTCTACGAGCAGTACTTC.